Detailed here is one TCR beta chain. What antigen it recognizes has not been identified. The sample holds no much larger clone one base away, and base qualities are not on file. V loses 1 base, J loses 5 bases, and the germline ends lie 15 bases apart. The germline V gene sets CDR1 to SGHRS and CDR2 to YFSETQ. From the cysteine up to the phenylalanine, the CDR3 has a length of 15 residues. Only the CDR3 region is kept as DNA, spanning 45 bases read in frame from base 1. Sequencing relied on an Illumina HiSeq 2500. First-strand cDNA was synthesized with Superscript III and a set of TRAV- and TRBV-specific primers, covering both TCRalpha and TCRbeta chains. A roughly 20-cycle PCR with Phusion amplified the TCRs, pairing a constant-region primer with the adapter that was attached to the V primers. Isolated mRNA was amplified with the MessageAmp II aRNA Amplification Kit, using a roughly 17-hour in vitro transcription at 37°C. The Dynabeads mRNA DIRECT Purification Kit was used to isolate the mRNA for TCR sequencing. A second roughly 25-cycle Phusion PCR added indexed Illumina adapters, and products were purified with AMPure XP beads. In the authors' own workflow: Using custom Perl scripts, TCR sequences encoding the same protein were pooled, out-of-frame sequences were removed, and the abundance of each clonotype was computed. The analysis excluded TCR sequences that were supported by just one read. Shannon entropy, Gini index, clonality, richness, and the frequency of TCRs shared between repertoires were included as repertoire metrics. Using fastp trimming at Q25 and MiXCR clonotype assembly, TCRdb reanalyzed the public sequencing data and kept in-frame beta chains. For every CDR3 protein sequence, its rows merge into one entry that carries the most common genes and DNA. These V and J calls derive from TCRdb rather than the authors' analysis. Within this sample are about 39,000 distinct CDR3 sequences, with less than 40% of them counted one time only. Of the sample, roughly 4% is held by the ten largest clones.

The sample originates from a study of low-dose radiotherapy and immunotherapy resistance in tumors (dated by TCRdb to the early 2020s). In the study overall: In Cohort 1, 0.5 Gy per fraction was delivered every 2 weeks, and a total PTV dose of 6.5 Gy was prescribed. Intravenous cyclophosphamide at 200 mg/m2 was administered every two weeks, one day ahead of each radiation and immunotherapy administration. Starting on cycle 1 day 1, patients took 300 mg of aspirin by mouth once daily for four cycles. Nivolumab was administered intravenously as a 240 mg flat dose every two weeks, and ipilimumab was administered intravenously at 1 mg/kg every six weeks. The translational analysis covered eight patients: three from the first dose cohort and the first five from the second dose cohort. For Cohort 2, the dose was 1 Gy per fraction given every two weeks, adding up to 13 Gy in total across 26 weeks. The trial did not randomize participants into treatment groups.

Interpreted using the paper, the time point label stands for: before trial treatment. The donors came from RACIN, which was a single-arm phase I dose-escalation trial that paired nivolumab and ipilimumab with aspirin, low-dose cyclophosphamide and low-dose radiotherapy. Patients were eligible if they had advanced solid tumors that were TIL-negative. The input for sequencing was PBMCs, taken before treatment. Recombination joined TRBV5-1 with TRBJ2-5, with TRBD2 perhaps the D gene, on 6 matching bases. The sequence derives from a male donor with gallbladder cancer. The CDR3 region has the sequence CASSLYEGGGETQYF. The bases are TGCGCCAGCAGCTTGTATGAGGGAGGTGGGGAGACCCAGTACTTC.